A single sample gave rise to the 8 T cell receptor beta chains below, sequenced in a study of cytomegalovirus exposure and HLA in healthy donors. Primers included in the PCR were 60 Vbeta and 13 Jbeta primers. This table comes from immunoSEQ multiplex PCR, and its TCRdb copy is limited to in-frame clones, with some not included. The top ten clones hold about 2.6% of a sample with approximately 190,000 clones, around four fifths of them seen once. Sequenced material: PBMCs. The receptors were sampled from a woman aged 45-65 years in good health and CMV-seropositive.

The chain employs TRBV11-3 and TRBJ2-3; possibly TRBD1 for D (6 bases). The CDR3 has 14 residues. The V gene's germline CDR1 is SGHNT and CDR2 YENEEA. V lost 5 bases and J lost 5, with 14 bases in between. The CDR3 is CASSAPGHEDTQYF. CDR3 DNA sequence: TGTGCCAGCAGCGCCCCGGGACACGAAGATACGCAGTATTTT.

The chain is built from TRBV7-6 and TRBJ2-3, with D uncertain. Germline V lookup: CDR1 SGHVS, CDR2 FNYEAQ. V dropped 5 bases and J dropped 3 bases, with 12 bases sitting between them. CDR3 length: 14 residues. The CDR3 DNA sequence: TGTGCCAGCAGCCGAAACGCGAGAACAGATACGCAGTATTTT. This codes for CASSRNARTDTQYF.

The chain links TRBV4-3 to TRBJ1-2; a weak D match, TRBD1 (6 bases). The CDR3 length is 14 residues. Germline V gene sequence: CDR1 LGHNA, CDR2 YSLEER. Trimming took 0 bases from V and 2 from J, leaving 7 bases between them. Here the CDR3 DNA reads TGCGCCAGCAGCCAAGATACAGGGAACTATGGCTACACCTTC. Amino acids: CASSQDTGNYGYTF.

The rearrangement links TRBV21-1 to TRBJ1-6. TRBV21-1 is recorded as a pseudogene. CDR3 length: 15 residues. The CDR3 protein is CAIPVPNHYNSPLHF. Written as DNA, the CDR3 is TGTGCCATCCCGGTCCCAAACCACTATAATTCACCCCTCCACTTT.

J is TRBJ2-7 and V is TRBV9; TRBD1 is a possible D gene (6 bases). There are 14 residues in the CDR3. Trimming removed 4 bases at V and 2 bases at J, with 13 bases between. Germline CDR1 SGDLS, CDR2 YYNGEE. CDR3 sequence: CASSRAGEPYEQYF. The CDR3 DNA is TGTGCCAGCAGCCGCGCAGGGGAGCCCTACGAGCAGTACTTC.

The rearrangement links TRBV5-4 to TRBJ2-7, with 12 bases identical to TRBD1. Germline V CDR1 and CDR2: SGHNT, YYREEE (reference sequence). J lost 0 bases, V lost 4 bases, and 11 bases had no gene match. This CDR3 region has 18 residues. In DNA form, the CDR3 reads TGTGCCAGCAGCCGATGGGGGGGACAGGGGGCGACCTCCTACGAGCAGTACTTC. Translating gives CASSRWGGQGATSYEQYF.

The rearrangement joins TRBV6-5 to TRBJ2-7; TRBD1 might be the D (5 bases). Germline V gene sequence: CDR1 MNHEY, CDR2 SVGAGI. This CDR3 contains 11 residues. The V end was cut by 6 bases, the J end by 4 bases, with 7 bases between. CDR3 nucleotides: TGTGCCAGCAGGACAGATTACGAGCAGTACTTC. It specifies CASRTDYEQYF.

The chain employs TRBV9 and TRBJ2-1; 9 positions match TRBD2. The CDR3 runs 14 residues. The germline V gene has CDR1 SGDLS and CDR2 YYNGEE. V lost 2 bases and J lost 5; bases outside the gene matches: 2. The CDR3 spells CASSVRTSDNEQFF. CDR3 nucleotides: TGTGCCAGCAGCGTCAGGACTAGCGACAATGAGCAGTTCTTC.